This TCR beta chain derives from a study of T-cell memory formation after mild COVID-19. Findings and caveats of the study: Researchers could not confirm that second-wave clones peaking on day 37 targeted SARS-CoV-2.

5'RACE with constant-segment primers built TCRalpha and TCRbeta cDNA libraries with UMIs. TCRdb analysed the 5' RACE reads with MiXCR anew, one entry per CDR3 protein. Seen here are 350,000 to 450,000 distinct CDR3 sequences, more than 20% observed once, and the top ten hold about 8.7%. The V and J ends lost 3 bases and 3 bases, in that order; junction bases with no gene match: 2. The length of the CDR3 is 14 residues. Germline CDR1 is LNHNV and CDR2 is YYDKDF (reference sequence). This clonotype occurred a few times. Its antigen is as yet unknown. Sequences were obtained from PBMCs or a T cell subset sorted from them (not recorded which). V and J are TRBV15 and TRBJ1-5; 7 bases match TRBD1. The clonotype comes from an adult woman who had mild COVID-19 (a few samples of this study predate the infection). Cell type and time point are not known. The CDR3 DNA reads TGTGCCACCAGCAGCGGACAGGTCAATCAGCCCCAGCATTTT. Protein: CATSSGQVNQPQHF.